This entry concerns a single T cell receptor beta chain. No antigen is known for it. The source of the sample is a study of shared clonotypes between healthy human individuals. Findings and limits, study-wide: Some naive CD4 clonotypes, around 4.7%, turned up in common across several donors. Some clonotypes were shared by all four sorted-subset donors, while others were not shared. The non-shared ones had lower generation probabilities than the shared ones.

Generated by immunoSEQ multiplex PCR, the TCRdb table keeps only in-frame clones and is missing some. The sample holds around 700,000 clones, about two thirds seen once. Germline trimming cut 0 bases from V and 6 bases from J; bases unmatched to any gene: 6. Germline values: CDR1 LGHNA, CDR2 YNFKEQ. CDR3 length: 16 amino acids. Sequenced input: memory CD4+ T cells sorted from blood. Subset: CD45RA-negative fraction. This TCR was sampled from a woman aged 30 to 39 in good health. The chain combines TRBV4-2 with TRBJ2-3; 10 bases fit TRBD2. The CDR3 DNA reads as TGTGCCAGCAGCCAAGACGGGCTAGCGGGAGCCGATACGCAGTATTTT. Its protein product is CASSQDGLAGADTQYF.